A selection of T cell receptor beta chains follows, all from one sample in a study of T cells in Graves' hyperthyroidism and ophthalmopathy. Using its own MiXCR run on the multiplex PCR reads, TCRdb lists one record per CDR3 protein. The sample includes about 380,000 distinct CDR3 sequences, approximately 15% of them seen just once. Sequencing was done on a sample of blood. The origin of the receptors is a woman between 55 and 75 years old with Graves' hyperthyroidism. The CDR3 runs from the conserved cysteine through the conserved F or W. A D gene is named only where the DNA matches it firmly. Size is stated for part of the rows, as once, few or many counts, or as a class when the clone is expanded.

TRBD1 TRBJ2-7 few TRBV6-6 TGTGCCAGCAGTTACAATAAGGGGACAGGGGGAACGTACGAGCAGTACTTC CASSYNKGTGGTYEQYF
NA TRBJ2-1 many TRBV7-3 TGTGCCAGCAGCTTAACTAACAGGGACAATGAGCAGTTCTTC CASSLTNRDNEQFF
NA TRBJ1-1 few TRBV5-1 TGCGCCAGCAGCTTGGGAAGCACAGTGAACACTGAAGCTTTCTTT CASSLGSTVNTEAFF
NA TRBJ1-1 NA TRBV18 TGTGCCAGCTCACCACCGAGGGACGGCGGCACTGAAGCTTTCTTT CASSPPRDGGTEAFF
NA TRBJ1-5 few TRBV7-3 TGTGCCAGCAGCTTAGGGGCTAGCGCAGATACGCAGCATTTT CASSLGASADTQHF
NA TRBJ2-3 NA TRBV6-1 TGTGCCAGCAGTGTAGCGGTTACGCAGTATTTT CASSVAVTQYF
TRBD2 TRBJ2-7 NA TRBV6-1 TGTGCCAGCAGTGAAGCGGTGCTGGGACTAGCGGGGTACTACGAGCAGTACTTC CASSEAVLGLAGYYEQYF
TRBD1 TRBJ2-5 few TRBV6-1 TGTGCCAGCAGACATCCCGGACAGGGTTCTGAGACCCAGTACTTC CASRHPGQGSETQYF
NA TRBJ2-7 many TRBV5-4 TGTGCCAGCAGCTTTCACCCTTCCTACGAGCAGTACTTC CASSFHPSYEQYF
TRBD1 TRBJ1-2 NA TRBV7-9 TGTGCCAGCAGCTTTGGGGACAGTCACGTCTATGGCTACACCTTC CASSFGDSHVYGYTF
TRBD2 TRBJ2-7 NA TRBV4-1 TGCGCCAGCAGCCTTTTAGAGGGGGGGGACTGGACTAGCGGGAGCCCCTACGAGCAGTACTTC CASSLLEGGDWTSGSPYEQYF
NA TRBJ2-5 NA TRBV19 TGTGCCAGTAGTTCCCCTTCCCTCCAAGAGACCCAGTACTTC CASSSPSLQETQYF
TRBD1 TRBJ2-7 NA TRBV5-1 TGCGCCAGCAGCTTGGACAGGACAGGGAGATACGAGCAGTACTTC CASSLDRTGRYEQYF
TRBD2 TRBJ2-3 many TRBV27 TGTGCCAGCAGTCCCTGGGCAGCGGGGGGCCCAGATACGCAGTATTTT CASSPWAAGGPDTQYF
NA TRBJ2-3 NA TRBV11-2 TGTGCCAGCAGCTTCTTTGGGTCAGATACGCAGTATTTT CASSFFGSDTQYF
NA TRBJ2-7 many TRBV2 TGTGCCAGCAGTGAATTGGGTTACCACGAGCAGTACTTC CASSELGYHEQYF
TRBD1 TRBJ2-1 many TRBV12-5 TGTGCTAGTGGTGCCTTTCCGGGACAGGATTACAATGAGCAGTTCTTC CASGAFPGQDYNEQFF
NA TRBJ2-6 NA TRBV12-3/TRBV12-4 TGTGCCAGCAGGGCTACTCAGTCTGGGGCCAACGTCCTGACTTTC CASRATQSGANVLTF
TRBD1 TRBJ1-1 many TRBV9 TGTGCCAGCAGCGAGGGACAGGGGGCGAACACTGAAGCTTTCTTT CASSEGQGANTEAFF
TRBD2 TRBJ2-3 NA TRBV12-3/TRBV12-4 TGTGCCAGCAGCCCGACTAGCGGGAGGGCCTACACAGATACGCAGTATTTT CASSPTSGRAYTDTQYF
TRBD2 TRBJ2-1 once TRBV19 TGTGCCAGTACCCTAGCGGGAGCGTGGAATGAGCAGTTCTTC CASTLAGAWNEQFF
NA TRBJ1-4 NA TRBV4-1 TGCGCCAGCAGCCAAGAAGGTGACAGACGGAGGAATGAAAAACTGTTTTTT CASSQEGDRRRNEKLFF